Following are 5 T cell receptor beta chains from one sample sequenced in a study of shared clonotypes between healthy human individuals. Produced via immunoSEQ multiplex PCR; TCRdb's table is partial and in-frame only. Of more than 2,000,000 clones detected, about 92% appear once; the ten largest clones hold 0.39%. The sequencing input was naive CD4+ T cells from PBMCs. Subset indicated: CD45RA+ positively selected. The origin of the receptors is a man between 18 and 35 years old in good health. Some clones in this sample may be carry-over from other donors' samples.

J is TRBJ2-7 and V is TRBV5-4; TRBD1 agrees at 8 bases. V trimming: 4 bases; J trimming: 6 bases; junction bases outside the gene matches: 9. The CDR3 consists of 14 residues. Per the germline V gene, CDR1 is SGHNT and CDR2 is YYREEE (reference sequence). CDR3 DNA: TGTGCCAGCAGCGGCCGGGACAGGCCGATCGAGCAGTACTTC. Encoded protein: CASSGRDRPIEQYF.

The rearrangement uses TRBV12-5 and TRBJ2-1, with 8 bases matching TRBD2. V shed 3 bases, J shed 0 bases, and the junction held 10 bases outside the gene matches. The CDR3 length is 18 residues. Germline V gene sequence: CDR1 LGHNT, CDR2 FRNRAP. The CDR3 loop reads CASGFHLAGQSSYNEQFF. The CDR3 bases are TGTGCTAGTGGTTTTCATCTAGCGGGTCAGAGCTCCTACAATGAGCAGTTCTTC.

The chain joins TRBV7-6 to TRBJ1-1; perhaps TRBD1 as D (5 bases). The CDR3 totals 14 residues. V was clipped by 5 bases and J by 0 bases, with 10 bases between them. Germline V gene sequence: CDR1 SGHVS, CDR2 FNYEAQ. CDR3 in amino acids: CASSAQVMNTEAFF. For the CDR3, the DNA is TGTGCCAGCAGCGCACAGGTAATGAACACTGAAGCTTTCTTT.

This clone was recorded only once. V usage is TRBV28 and J usage is TRBJ1-2; 10 nucleotides line up with TRBD1. CDR1 MDHEN and CDR2 SYDVKM come from the germline V gene. V lost 5 bases, J lost 8 bases, and 20 bases stayed unmatched. The CDR3 totals 18 residues. The CDR3 DNA follows: TGTGCCAGCAGTCAAATCTCCGGGACAGGGGTGATAAAACCCGGCTACACCTTC. Translated: CASSQISGTGVIKPGYTF.

J is TRBJ2-7 and V is TRBV5-6; 10 bases are a match to TRBD1. Trimming removed 2 bases from V and 4 bases from J; junction bases left unmatched: 6. CDR1 SGHDT and CDR2 YYEEEE come from the germline V gene. The CDR3 runs to 15 residues. In nucleotides, the CDR3 is TGTGCCAGCAGCTTACGACAGGGGGCACGATACGAGCAGTACTTC. This gives the protein CASSLRQGARYEQYF.